The rows below give T cell receptor beta chains drawn from one sample of a study of blood T cell repertoires in COVID-19. TCRdb keeps only in-frame clones here, not all; method: immunoSEQ multiplex PCR. Here the sample spans fewer than 300,000 clones, approximately 85% being singletons. The sample consisted of peripheral blood. The receptors originated from a man between 50 and 59 years old with active or convalescent COVID-19. The CDR3 runs from the conserved cysteine through the conserved F or W. The D gene is left open where the match is weak. Clone size is shown for a subset of rows, as once, few, many or a class of expanded clone.

clone_size,j_call,v_call,d_call,cdr3_aa,cdr3_nt
NA,TRBJ2-3,TRBV18,TRBD2,CASSPPAGGSADTQYF,TGTGCCAGCTCACCACCAGCGGGAGGGTCGGCAGATACGCAGTATTTT
NA,TRBJ2-7,TRBV28,TRBD1,CASRSGTGSSYEQYF,TGTGCCAGCAGGAGCGGGACAGGGTCCTCCTACGAGCAGTACTTC
NA,TRBJ1-6,TRBV7-2,NA,CASSLYRDSPLHF,TGTGCCAGCAGCTTATATCGAGATTCACCCCTCCACTTT
NA,TRBJ1-1,TRBV11-2,TRBD1,CASTLQGGDTEAFF,TGTGCCAGCACCCTACAGGGGGGAGACACTGAAGCTTTCTTT
NA,TRBJ2-5,TRBV27,TRBD2,CASSDGGVLGETQYF,TGTGCCAGCAGCGATGGGGGGGTATTGGGAGAGACCCAGTACTTC
NA,TRBJ1-2,TRBV19,NA,CATTHPPDRVHF,TGTGCCACCACCCACCCCCCCGACCGGGTGCACTTC
NA,TRBJ2-3,TRBV4-1,TRBD2,CASSLRTSGGDTQYF,TGCGCCAGCAGCCTCCGGACTAGCGGGGGAGATACGCAGTATTTT
NA,TRBJ2-1,TRBV27,NA,CASAVVVDEQFF,TGTGCCAGTGCAGTGGTTGTCGATGAGCAGTTCTTC
NA,TRBJ2-7,TRBV19,NA,CASSLPEAHEQYF,TGTGCCAGTTCCCTACCTGAGGCCCACGAGCAGTACTTC
NA,TRBJ2-3,TRBV2,TRBD2,CASSDEAGAGDTQYF,TGTGCCAGCAGTGACGAAGCGGGAGCTGGAGATACGCAGTATTTT
NA,TRBJ2-7,TRBV4-1,TRBD2,CASSRGLAGARDEQYF,TGCGCCAGCAGCCGAGGACTAGCGGGGGCTAGGGACGAGCAGTACTTC
many,TRBJ2-1,TRBV7-3,TRBD2,CASSRLAGGQSEQFF,TGTGCCAGCAGTCGCCTAGCGGGAGGGCAGAGTGAGCAGTTCTTC
NA,TRBJ2-5,TRBV7-9,TRBD1,CASSPIDRGETQYF,TGTGCCAGCAGCCCCATCGACAGGGGGGAGACCCAGTACTTC
NA,TRBJ2-2,TRBV11-2,NA,CASSSIRGEDTGELFF,TGTGCCAGCAGCTCAATCAGGGGCGAAGACACCGGGGAGCTGTTTTTT
NA,TRBJ2-1,TRBV6-1,TRBD2,CASKVSGTPSHEQFF,TGTGCCAGCAAGGTCAGCGGGACGCCCAGCCATGAGCAGTTCTTC
NA,TRBJ2-6,TRBV5-1,NA,CASSVGGPGANVLTF,TGCGCCAGCAGCGTGGGGGGCCCTGGGGCCAACGTCCTGACTTTC
NA,TRBJ2-2,TRBV12-3/TRBV12-4,NA,CASDYRYTGELFF,TGTGCCAGCGATTACAGATACACCGGGGAGCTGTTTTTT
NA,TRBJ1-5,TRBV28,NA,CASSLTARTSGQPQHF,TGTGCCAGCAGTTTAACCGCCCGGACTAGCGGTCAGCCCCAGCATTTT
NA,TRBJ1-1,TRBV6-5,TRBD1,CASIVTGGGTEAFF,TGTGCCAGCATCGTGACAGGGGGAGGCACTGAAGCTTTCTTT
NA,TRBJ1-1,TRBV7-3,TRBD1,CASSLQGLGNTEAFF,TGTGCCAGCAGCCTACAGGGGCTGGGGAACACTGAAGCTTTCTTT
NA,TRBJ2-1,TRBV5-4,NA,CASSLAGGRDNEQFF,TGTGCCAGCAGCTTGGCCGGAGGTAGGGACAATGAGCAGTTCTTC
NA,TRBJ1-6,TRBV14,NA,CASSLDRRPLHF,TGTGCCAGCAGCCTTGACAGGAGACCCCTCCACTTT
NA,TRBJ2-7,TRBV5-1,NA,CASSLGDYYEQYF,TGCGCCAGCAGCTTGGGAGATTATTACGAGCAGTACTTC
NA,TRBJ2-7,TRBV18,NA,CASSPAELTYEQYF,TGTGCCAGCTCACCAGCGGAGTTAACCTACGAGCAGTACTTC
NA,TRBJ1-2,TRBV27,NA,CASSEGSDVRYTF,TGTGCCAGCAGTGAGGGCAGTGACGTTCGCTACACCTTC
NA,TRBJ1-1,TRBV3-1/TRBV3-2,TRBD1,CASSHATTGGTEAFF,TGTGCCAGCAGCCACGCTACGACAGGGGGAACTGAAGCTTTCTTT
NA,TRBJ2-1,TRBV4-1,NA,CASSQGWTDYNEQFF,TGCGCCAGCAGCCAAGGCTGGACAGACTACAATGAGCAGTTCTTC
NA,TRBJ1-1,TRBV6-6,NA,CASSLAPPSEAFF,TGTGCCAGCAGTCTAGCCCCGCCGTCTGAAGCTTTCTTT
NA,TRBJ1-4,TRBV2,NA,CASSLTGFNEKLFF,TGTGCCAGCAGCCTAACAGGGTTTAATGAAAAACTGTTTTTT
NA,TRBJ1-1,TRBV28,TRBD1,CASSLNPGTGFSEAFF,TGTGCCAGCAGTTTAAATCCGGGGACAGGGTTTTCTGAAGCTTTCTTT
few,TRBJ2-1,TRBV6-2/TRBV6-3,TRBD2,CASSSAGLAGGPNEQFF,TGTGCCAGCAGTTCCGCGGGACTAGCGGGCGGACCGAATGAGCAGTTCTTC
NA,TRBJ2-7,TRBV3-1/TRBV3-2,NA,CASSSSREQYF,TGTGCCAGCAGTTCATCTAGAGAGCAGTACTTC
NA,TRBJ2-5,TRBV5-6,NA,CASSFQGPGRETQYF,TGTGCCAGCAGCTTTCAGGGTCCCGGCCGGGAGACCCAGTACTTC
NA,TRBJ2-4,TRBV6-2/TRBV6-3,NA,CASSTTGYNIQYF,TGTGCCAGCAGCACGACTGGGTACAACATTCAGTACTTC
NA,TRBJ2-7,TRBV30,TRBD2,CAWSSRRTSGRISPYEQYF,TGTGCCTGGAGTTCACGACGGACTAGCGGGAGGATATCCCCCTACGAGCAGTACTTC
NA,TRBJ2-7,TRBV3-1/TRBV3-2,NA,CASSPPVAPYEQYF,TGTGCCAGCAGCCCGCCAGTAGCGCCATACGAGCAGTACTTC
once,TRBJ2-5,TRBV11-1,TRBD1,CASSVRPGQGETQYF,TGTGCCAGCAGCGTGAGACCAGGACAGGGGGAGACCCAGTACTTC
NA,TRBJ2-1,TRBV11-3,NA,CGDFYNEQFF,TGCGGGGATTTTTACAATGAGCAGTTCTTC
NA,TRBJ2-7,TRBV18,NA,CASSPMTLAYEQYF,TGTGCCAGCTCACCGATGACACTGGCCTACGAGCAGTACTTC
once,TRBJ1-3,TRBV29-1,NA,CSVAGSGNTIYF,TGCAGCGTTGCGGGATCTGGAAACACCATATATTTT
NA,TRBJ2-1,TRBV28,TRBD2,CASSPWDTGTSRGGNEQFF,TGTGCCAGCAGTCCATGGGACACCGGGACTAGCCGGGGTGGCAATGAGCAGTTCTTC
NA,TRBJ2-3,TRBV10-3,TRBD2,CAISESAAPGLAGTGSTDTQYF,TGTGCCATCAGTGAGTCGGCGGCGCCGGGACTAGCGGGCACGGGATCCACAGATACGCAGTATTTT
NA,TRBJ2-5,TRBV5-1,TRBD2,CASSLTSGSGETQYF,TGCGCCAGCAGCTTGACCAGCGGGAGCGGTGAGACCCAGTACTTC
few,TRBJ2-7,TRBV29-1,NA,CSVEGQTYEQYF,TGCAGCGTTGAAGGTCAGACCTACGAGCAGTACTTC
NA,TRBJ2-2,TRBV6-5,TRBD1,CASSDRAIRELFF,TGTGCCAGTTCGGACAGGGCAATCCGGGAGCTGTTTTTT
NA,TRBJ1-4,TRBV14,NA,CASSQDGGTPLFF,TGTGCCAGCAGCCAAGATGGCGGCACTCCATTGTTTTTT
NA,TRBJ2-7,TRBV30,NA,CAWSAPGQGFYEQYF,TGTGCCTGGAGCGCTCCGGGACAAGGATTCTACGAGCAGTACTTC
NA,TRBJ2-7,TRBV29-1,TRBD2,CSVGTSKFYEQYF,TGCAGCGTGGGGACTAGCAAATTCTACGAGCAGTACTTC
NA,TRBJ1-5,TRBV24-1,TRBD1,CATSGTGNQPQHF,TGTGCCACCAGCGGGACAGGAAATCAGCCCCAGCATTTT
NA,TRBJ1-2,TRBV4-2,NA,CASSQDPVNYGYTF,TGTGCCAGCAGCCAAGATCCGGTTAACTATGGCTACACCTTC
NA,TRBJ1-1,TRBV10-3,NA,CAISEQVGRTEAFF,TGTGCCATCAGTGAGCAAGTGGGGAGGACTGAAGCTTTCTTT
NA,TRBJ2-1,TRBV2,TRBD2,CAVLAGGNEQFF,TGTGCCGTTCTAGCGGGGGGAAATGAGCAGTTCTTC
NA,TRBJ1-1,TRBV23-1,NA,CASSQGVRVVNTEAFF,TGCGCCAGCAGTCAAGGGGTCAGGGTCGTGAACACTGAAGCTTTCTTT
NA,TRBJ2-3,TRBV24-1,NA,CATSPGRSKSTDTQYF,TGTGCCACCAGTCCAGGGCGGAGTAAAAGCACAGATACGCAGTATTTT
NA,TRBJ2-7,TRBV7-9,NA,CASSLVGGPGEQYF,TGTGCCAGCAGCTTAGTTGGAGGGCCGGGCGAGCAGTACTTC